This TCR beta chain emerged from a study of blood T cell repertoires in COVID-19. Study overall: The United States, Italy and Spain were the sources of the acute and convalescent COVID-19 samples.

In the original analysis: Reference gene primer amplification in the assay estimated nucleated cell counts. This table comes from immunoSEQ multiplex PCR, and its TCRdb copy is limited to in-frame clones, with some not included. The DNA was the basis for D and trimming; V, J and clone size are from that table. The sample contains fewer than 150,000 clones, around 88% of which appear only once. The germline gives CDR1 SGHNT, CDR2 YYREEE (reference sequence). V was trimmed by 1 base and J by 7 bases, leaving 3 bases between them. This CDR3 contains 12 residues. V is TRBV5-4 and J is TRBJ1-6; D ambiguous. The origin of this receptor is a human donor in a cohort sampled during active COVID-19. Sample: peripheral blood. This CDR3 is CASSLPNSPLHF. The CDR3 bases are TGTGCCAGCAGCTTGCCAAATTCACCCCTCCACTTT.